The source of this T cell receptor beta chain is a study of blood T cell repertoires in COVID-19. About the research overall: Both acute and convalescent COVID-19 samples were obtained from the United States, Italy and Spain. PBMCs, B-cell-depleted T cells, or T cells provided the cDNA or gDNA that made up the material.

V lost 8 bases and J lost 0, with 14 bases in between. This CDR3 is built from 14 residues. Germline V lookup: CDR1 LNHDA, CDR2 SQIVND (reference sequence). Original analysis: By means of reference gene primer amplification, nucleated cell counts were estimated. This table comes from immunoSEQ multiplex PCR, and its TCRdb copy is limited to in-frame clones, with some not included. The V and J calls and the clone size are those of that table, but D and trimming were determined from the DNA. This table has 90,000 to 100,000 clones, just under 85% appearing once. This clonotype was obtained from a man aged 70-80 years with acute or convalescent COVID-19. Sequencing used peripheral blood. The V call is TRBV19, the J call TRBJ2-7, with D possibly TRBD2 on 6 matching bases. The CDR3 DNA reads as TGTGCCAGTGGGGAGGACAAGGTCTCCTACGAGCAGTACTTC. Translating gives CASGEDKVSYEQYF.